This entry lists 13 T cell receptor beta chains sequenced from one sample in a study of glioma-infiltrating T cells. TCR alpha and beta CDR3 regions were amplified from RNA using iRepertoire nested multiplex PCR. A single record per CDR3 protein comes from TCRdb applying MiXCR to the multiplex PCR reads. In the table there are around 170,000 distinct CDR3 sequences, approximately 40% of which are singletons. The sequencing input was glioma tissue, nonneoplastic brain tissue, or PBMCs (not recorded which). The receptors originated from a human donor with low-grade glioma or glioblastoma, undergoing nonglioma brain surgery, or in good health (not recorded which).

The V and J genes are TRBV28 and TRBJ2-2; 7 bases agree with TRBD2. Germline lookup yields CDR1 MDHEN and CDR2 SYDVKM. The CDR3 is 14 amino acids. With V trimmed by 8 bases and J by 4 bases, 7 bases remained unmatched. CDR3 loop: CASPSRGSTGELFF. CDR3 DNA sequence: TGTGCCAGCCCTTCGCGGGGGAGCACCGGGGAGCTGTTTTTT.

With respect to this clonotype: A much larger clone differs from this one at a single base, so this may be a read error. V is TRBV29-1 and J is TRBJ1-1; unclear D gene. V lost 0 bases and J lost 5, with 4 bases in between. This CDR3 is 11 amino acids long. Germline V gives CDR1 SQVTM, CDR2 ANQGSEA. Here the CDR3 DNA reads TGCAGCGTTGAAGATGGAACTGAAGCTTTCTTT. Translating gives CSVEDGTEAFF.

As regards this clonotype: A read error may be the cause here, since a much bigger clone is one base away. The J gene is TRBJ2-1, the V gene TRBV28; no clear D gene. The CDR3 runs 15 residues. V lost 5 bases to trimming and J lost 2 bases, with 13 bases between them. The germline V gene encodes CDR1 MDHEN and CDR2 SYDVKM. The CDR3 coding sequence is TGTGCCAGCAGTGTCTTGTTATTTACCTACAATGAGCAGTTCTTC. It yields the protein CASSVLLFTYNEQFF.

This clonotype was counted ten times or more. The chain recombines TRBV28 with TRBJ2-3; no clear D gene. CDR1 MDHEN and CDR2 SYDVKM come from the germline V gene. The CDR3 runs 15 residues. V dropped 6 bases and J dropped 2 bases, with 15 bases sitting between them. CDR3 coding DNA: TGTGCCAGCAGCCCGCCTGGGGTGGACACAGATACGCAGTATTTT. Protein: CASSPPGVDTDTQYF. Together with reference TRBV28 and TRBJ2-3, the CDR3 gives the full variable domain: DVKVTQSSRYLVKRTGEKVFLECVQDMDHENMFWYRQDPGLGLRLIYFSYDVKMKEKGDIPEGYSVSREKKERFSLILESASTNQTSMYLCASSPPGVDTDTQYFGPGTRLTVL.

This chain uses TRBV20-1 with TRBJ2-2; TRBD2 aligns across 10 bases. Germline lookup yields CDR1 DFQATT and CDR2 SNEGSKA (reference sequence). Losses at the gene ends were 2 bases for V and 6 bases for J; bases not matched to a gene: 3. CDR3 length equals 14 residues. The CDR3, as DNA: TGCAGTGCTAGACTAGCGGGAGCCTCCGGGGAGCTGTTTTTT. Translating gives CSARLAGASGELFF.

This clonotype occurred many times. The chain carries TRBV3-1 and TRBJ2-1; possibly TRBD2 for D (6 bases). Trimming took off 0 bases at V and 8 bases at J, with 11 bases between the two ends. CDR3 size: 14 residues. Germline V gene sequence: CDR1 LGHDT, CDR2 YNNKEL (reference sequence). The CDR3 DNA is TGTGCCAGCAGCCAAGACAATGGGGAGGATGAGCAGTTCTTC. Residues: CASSQDNGEDEQFF.

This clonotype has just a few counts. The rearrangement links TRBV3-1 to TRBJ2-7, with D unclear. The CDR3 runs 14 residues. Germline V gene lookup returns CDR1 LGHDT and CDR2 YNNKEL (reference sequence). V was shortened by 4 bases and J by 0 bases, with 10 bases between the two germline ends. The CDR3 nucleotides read TGTGCCAGCAGCCCGCGACCGGGCTCCTACGAGCAGTACTTC. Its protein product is CASSPRPGSYEQYF.

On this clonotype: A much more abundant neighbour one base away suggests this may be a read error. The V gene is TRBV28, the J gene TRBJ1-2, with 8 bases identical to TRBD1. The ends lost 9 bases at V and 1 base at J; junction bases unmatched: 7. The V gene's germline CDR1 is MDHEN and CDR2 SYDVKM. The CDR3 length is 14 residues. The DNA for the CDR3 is TGTGCCAGACGGGGGACAGGCGGTAACTATGGCTACACCTTC. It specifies CARRGTGGNYGYTF.

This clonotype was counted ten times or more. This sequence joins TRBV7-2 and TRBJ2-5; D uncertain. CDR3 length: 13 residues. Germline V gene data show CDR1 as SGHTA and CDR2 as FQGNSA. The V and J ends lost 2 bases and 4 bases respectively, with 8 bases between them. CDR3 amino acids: CASSLRVRETQYF. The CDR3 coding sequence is TGTGCCAGCAGCTTACGGGTTCGAGAGACCCAGTACTTC.

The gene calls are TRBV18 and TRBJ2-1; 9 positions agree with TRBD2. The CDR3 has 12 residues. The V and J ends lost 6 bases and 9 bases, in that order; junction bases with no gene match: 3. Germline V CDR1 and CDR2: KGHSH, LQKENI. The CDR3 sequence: CASSDSGSEQFF. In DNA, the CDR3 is TGTGCCAGCTCGGATAGCGGGAGTGAGCAGTTCTTC.

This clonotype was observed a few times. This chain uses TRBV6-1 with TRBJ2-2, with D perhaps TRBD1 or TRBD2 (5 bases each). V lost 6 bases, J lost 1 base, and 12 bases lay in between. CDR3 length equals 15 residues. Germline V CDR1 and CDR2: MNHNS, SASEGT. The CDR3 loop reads CASSSGTENTGELFF. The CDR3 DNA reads TGTGCCAGCAGCTCCGGGACCGAGAACACCGGGGAGCTGTTTTTT.

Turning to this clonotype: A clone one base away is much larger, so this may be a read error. The CDR3 DNA sequence: TGCAGTGCTAGACTAGCGGGAGGGCAAGAGACCAAGTACTTC. Encoded protein: CSARLAGGQETKYF. This chain uses TRBV20-1 with TRBJ2-5, with 12 nucleotides matching TRBD2. This CDR3 is 14 amino acids long. Per the germline V gene, CDR1 is DFQATT and CDR2 is SNEGSKA (reference sequence).

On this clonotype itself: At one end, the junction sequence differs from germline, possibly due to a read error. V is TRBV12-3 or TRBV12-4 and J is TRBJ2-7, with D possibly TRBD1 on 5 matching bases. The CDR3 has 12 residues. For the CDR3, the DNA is TGTGCCAGCAGTCGGACATCCTACGAGAAGTACTTC. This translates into CASSRTSYEKYF.